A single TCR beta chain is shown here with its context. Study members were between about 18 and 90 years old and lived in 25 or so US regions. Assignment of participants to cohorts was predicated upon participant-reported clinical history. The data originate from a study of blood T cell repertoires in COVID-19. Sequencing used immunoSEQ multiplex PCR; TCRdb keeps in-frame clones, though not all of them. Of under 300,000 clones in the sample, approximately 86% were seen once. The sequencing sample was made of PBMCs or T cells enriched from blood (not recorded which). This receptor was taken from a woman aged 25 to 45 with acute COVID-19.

CDR3 DNA sequence: TGTGCCAGTAGTGGAGTAGCGGGGGCTTTGGATACGCAGTATTTT. Translating gives CASSGVAGALDTQYF. V is TRBV19 and J is TRBJ2-3, with 9 bases matching TRBD2. With V trimmed by 5 bases and J by 6 bases, 9 bases remained unmatched. Germline lookup yields CDR1 LNHDA and CDR2 SQIVND (reference sequence). The CDR3 spans 15 residues. The full variable domain, rest sourced from reference TRBV19 and TRBJ2-3, is DGGITQSPKYLFRKEGQNVTLSCEQNLNHDAMYWYRQDPGQGLRLIYYSQIVNDFQKGDIAEGYSVSREKKESFPLTVTSAQKNPTAFYLCASSGVAGALDTQYFGPGTRLTVL.